Listed below are T cell receptor beta chains from one sample, sequenced in a study of Ad26.COV2.S vaccination and SARS-CoV-2 variants. Profiled with immunoSEQ multiplex PCR; TCRdb holds only in-frame clones, not every one. This table has some 270,000 clones, approximately 90% appearing once. Sequencing was performed on peripheral blood, taken in a trial of Ad26.COV2.S vaccine versus placebo. The source is a person aged 18-65 years who received the Ad26.COV2.S COVID-19 vaccine or a placebo. Each CDR3 is given with its conserved first and last residue. D genes are given only for firm matches. A clone size is listed for some rows: how often the clone was seen (once, few, many), or a class if it is expanded.

TRBJ1-2 TRBV20-1 NA NA TGCAGTGCTAGTGGGGGGAACTATGGCTACACCTTC CSASGGNYGYTF
TRBJ1-2 TRBV9 NA NA TGTGCCAGCAGCGTAGTACCAGGGGCCCCCTATGGCTACACCTTC CASSVVPGAPYGYTF
TRBJ2-2 TRBV27 NA TRBD1 TGTGCCAGCAGTTGGGACAGGGGGCTCGCCGGGGAGCTGTTTTTT CASSWDRGLAGELFF
TRBJ1-1 TRBV7-9 NA NA TGTGCCAGCAGCACCCGACAGAACACTGAAGCTTTCTTT CASSTRQNTEAFF
TRBJ2-1 TRBV1 NA NA TGCACCAGCAGCCAAGGGAGGACTAGCCCCCGCCCTGAGCAGTTCTTC CTSSQGRTSPRPEQFF
TRBJ2-2 TRBV5-5 NA NA TGTGCCAGCAGCTTGGCCTGGGGTACCGGGGAGCTGTTTTTT CASSLAWGTGELFF
TRBJ1-2 TRBV20-1 NA NA TGCAGTGCTTCAGGAGCTAAGGGCTACACCTTC CSASGAKGYTF
TRBJ2-3 TRBV19 NA NA TGTGCCAGTAGTATCACAGATACGCAGTATTTT CASSITDTQYF
TRBJ2-3 TRBV4-1 NA TRBD1 TGCGCCAGCAGCCAAGAGTGGACAGGGCAGCAAGATACGCAGTATTTT CASSQEWTGQQDTQYF
TRBJ2-5 TRBV7-9 NA NA TGTGCCAGCAAGAAAGGTGGGCTCGACCAAGAGACCCAGTACTTC CASKKGGLDQETQYF
TRBJ1-1 TRBV3-1/TRBV3-2 NA NA TGTGCCAGCAGCCAAACTCCGGGACGCAACACTGAAGCTTTCTTT CASSQTPGRNTEAFF
TRBJ1-5 TRBV7-2 NA NA TGTGCCAGCAGCGCCACAGGATTTAATCAGCCCCAGCATTTT CASSATGFNQPQHF
TRBJ2-5 TRBV10-3 few NA TGTGCCATCAGTGACGGCCCAAAGGAGACCCAGTACTTC CAISDGPKETQYF
TRBJ1-1 TRBV11-1 NA NA TGTGCCAGCAGCAAGAACAGGAACACTGAAGCTTTCTTT CASSKNRNTEAFF
TRBJ2-3 TRBV19 NA NA TGTGCCAGTAGTATAGTAGGGGGGGCAGATACGCAGTATTTT CASSIVGGADTQYF
TRBJ2-5 TRBV27 NA NA TGTGCCAGCAGCCTAGGGTTGGTGGAGACCCAGTACTTC CASSLGLVETQYF
TRBJ1-2 TRBV6-5 NA TRBD1 TGTGCCAGCAGTCGTGACAGGGGCTATGGCTACACCTTC CASSRDRGYGYTF
TRBJ2-7 TRBV5-4 few NA TGTGCCAGCAGCTCAAATCGACAGGCCTACGAGCAGTACTTC CASSSNRQAYEQYF
TRBJ2-2 TRBV4-2 NA NA TGTGCCAGCAGCCAAGTTCGGTCGGGGGGCATTACCGGGGAGCTGTTTTTT CASSQVRSGGITGELFF
TRBJ2-2 TRBV5-1 once TRBD2 TGCGCCAGCAGCTCTTGGTGGGAGGGTGCGAACACCGGGGAGCTGTTTTTT CASSSWWEGANTGELFF
TRBJ1-6 TRBV30 once NA TGTGCCTGGAGCCCCAACCTTCGTGGCAGTCCTTTCTCCTATAATTCACCCCTCCACTTT CAWSPNLRGSPFSYNSPLHF
TRBJ2-3 TRBV24-1 NA NA TGTGCCACCAGTGACTCCGGACAAGGGGCCTTTCGAAATACGCAGTATTTT CATSDSGQGAFRNTQYF
TRBJ1-1 TRBV18 NA NA TGTGCCAGCTCACCCGAAATGGGACGGAGGAACACTGAAGCTTTCTTT CASSPEMGRRNTEAFF
TRBJ2-5 TRBV6-5 NA TRBD1 TGTGCCAGCAGTTACTTCACCGGGACAGAAGAGACCCAGTACTTC CASSYFTGTEETQYF
TRBJ2-5 TRBV18 many TRBD1 TGTGCCAGCTCAAAGACAGGGTCAGAGACCCAGTACTTC CASSKTGSETQYF
TRBJ2-1 TRBV5-1 once TRBD2 TGCGCCAGCAGCTCACTAGCGACTGCAAATGAGCAGTTCTTC CASSSLATANEQFF
TRBJ2-2 TRBV6-4 few TRBD2 TGTGCCAGCAGTGCGACTAGCGGGGGGGCCGCCGGGGAGCTGTTTTTT CASSATSGGAAGELFF
TRBJ2-5 TRBV6-5 few TRBD1 TGTGCCACCGCGACAGGGTCAGAGACCCAGTACTTC CATATGSETQYF
TRBJ1-6 TRBV5-1 NA TRBD1 TGCGCCAGCAGCTTGGAGACAGGGTTCTATTCACCCCTCCACTTT CASSLETGFYSPLHF
TRBJ2-5 TRBV3-1/TRBV3-2 NA NA TGTGCCAGCAGCCCGGACGGGGAAGTGGGTGAGACCCAGTACTTC CASSPDGEVGETQYF
TRBJ2-2 TRBV4-1 NA TRBD1 TGCGCCAGCAGCCGCGGACAGGGGGAATCAATCGGGGAGCTGTTTTTT CASSRGQGESIGELFF
TRBJ1-2 TRBV14 NA TRBD1 TGTGCCAGCAGCCTTTACAGGGGTGGCTACACCTTC CASSLYRGGYTF
TRBJ1-1 TRBV4-1 once NA TGCGCCAGCAGCCGGCCCGCCAGGGGAGTCACTGAAGCTTTCTTT CASSRPARGVTEAFF
TRBJ1-4 TRBV6-5 NA NA TGTGCCAGCAGTAAACAGGCAACTAATGAAAAACTGTTTTTT CASSKQATNEKLFF
TRBJ2-3 TRBV6-2/TRBV6-3 few NA TGTGCCAGCAGTTACTCACGTCGCACAATTGCCACAGATACGCAGTATTTT CASSYSRRTIATDTQYF
TRBJ1-1 TRBV6-4 few NA TGTGCCAGCAGGGTCAGAGGGGGTAACACTGAAGCTTTCTTT CASRVRGGNTEAFF
TRBJ2-1 TRBV5-1 NA TRBD2 TGCGCCAGCAGCTTGGAAGGGACTAGCGGGAGGGTGGTTTACAATGAGCAGTTCTTC CASSLEGTSGRVVYNEQFF
TRBJ2-5 TRBV4-1 NA TRBD2 TGCGCCAGCAGCCAGAGCGGGGGGCGGGGAGAGACCCAGTACTTC CASSQSGGRGETQYF
TRBJ2-1 TRBV29-1 NA NA TGCAGCGTTGGGCACAGTTACAATGAGCAGTTCTTC CSVGHSYNEQFF
TRBJ1-1 TRBV3-1/TRBV3-2 NA NA TGTGCCAGCAGCCAGACAGGCCTTGAAGCTTTCTTT CASSQTGLEAFF
TRBJ1-2 TRBV14 once NA TGTGCCAGCAGTCAGACAGGAGGTGGCTACACCTTC CASSQTGGGYTF
TRBJ2-6 TRBV27 NA NA TGTGCCAGCAGTTTACGGACAACCTCTGGGGCCAACGTCCTGACTTTC CASSLRTTSGANVLTF
TRBJ1-1 TRBV5-1 NA TRBD1 TGCGCCAGCAGCCCCTACTTGACAGGGTGGGATTTAAACACTGAAGCTTTCTTT CASSPYLTGWDLNTEAFF
TRBJ1-6 TRBV7-3 NA TRBD1 TGTGCCAGCAGCCTACAAACAGGGGAGGCCCTCCACTTT CASSLQTGEALHF
TRBJ2-1 TRBV4-3 NA TRBD2 TGCGCCAGCAGCCAAGACATGGGAGGGTATGAGCAGTTCTTC CASSQDMGGYEQFF
TRBJ2-5 TRBV5-1 NA TRBD2 TGCGCCAGCAGCTTGGGGGATAGCGGGAGTCCGTTACAAGAGACCCAGTACTTC CASSLGDSGSPLQETQYF
TRBJ2-3 TRBV13 once TRBD2 TGTGCCAGCAGCCCTTGGGGAGCGGGAGAAATAGATACGCAGTATTTT CASSPWGAGEIDTQYF
TRBJ1-2 TRBV27 NA NA TGTGCCAGCAGTTTATCCGCAGGGACCTATGGCTACACCTTC CASSLSAGTYGYTF
TRBJ2-5 TRBV18 few NA TGTGCCAGCTCACCGGACGGGGGCGCTTATGAGACCCAGTACTTC CASSPDGGAYETQYF
TRBJ2-5 TRBV11-2 once TRBD2 TGTGCCAGCAGCTTTCAGGTTACTAGCGGGAATCGAAAAGAGACCCAGTACTTC CASSFQVTSGNRKETQYF